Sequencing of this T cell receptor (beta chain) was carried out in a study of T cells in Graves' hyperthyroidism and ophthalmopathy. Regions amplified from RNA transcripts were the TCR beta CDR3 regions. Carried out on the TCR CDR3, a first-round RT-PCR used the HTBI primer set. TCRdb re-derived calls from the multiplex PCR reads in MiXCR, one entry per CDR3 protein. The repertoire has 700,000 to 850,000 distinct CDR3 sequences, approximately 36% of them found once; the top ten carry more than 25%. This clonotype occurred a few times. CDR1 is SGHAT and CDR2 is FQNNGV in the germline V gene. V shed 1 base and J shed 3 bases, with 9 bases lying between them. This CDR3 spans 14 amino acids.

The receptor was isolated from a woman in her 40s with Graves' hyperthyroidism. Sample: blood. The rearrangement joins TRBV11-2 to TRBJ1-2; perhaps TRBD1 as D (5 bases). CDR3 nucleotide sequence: TGTGCCAGCAGCTTAGGCCCAGGGCACTATGGCTACACCTTC. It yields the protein CASSLGPGHYGYTF. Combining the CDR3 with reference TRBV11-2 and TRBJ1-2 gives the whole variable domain EAGVAQSPRYKIIEKRQSVAFWCNPISGHATLYWYQQILGQGPKLLIQFQNNGVVDDSQLPKDRFSAERLKGVDSTLKIQPAKLEDSAVYLCASSLGPGHYGYTFGSGTRLTVV.